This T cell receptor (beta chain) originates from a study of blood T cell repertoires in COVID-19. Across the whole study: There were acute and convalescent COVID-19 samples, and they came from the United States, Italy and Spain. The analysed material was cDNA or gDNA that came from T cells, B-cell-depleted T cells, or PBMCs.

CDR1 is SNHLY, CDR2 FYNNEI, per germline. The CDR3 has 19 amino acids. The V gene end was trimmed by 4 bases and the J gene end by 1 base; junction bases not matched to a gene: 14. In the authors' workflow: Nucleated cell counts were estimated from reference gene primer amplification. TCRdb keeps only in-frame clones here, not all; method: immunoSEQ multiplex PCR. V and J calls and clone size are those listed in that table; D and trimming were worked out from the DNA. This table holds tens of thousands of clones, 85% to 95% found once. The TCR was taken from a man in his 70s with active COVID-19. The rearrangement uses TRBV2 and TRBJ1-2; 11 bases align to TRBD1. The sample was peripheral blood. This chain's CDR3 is CASSVGLGTGGQNNYGYTF. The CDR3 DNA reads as TGTGCCAGCAGTGTTGGCCTCGGGACAGGGGGTCAAAATAACTATGGCTACACCTTC.